This T cell receptor beta chain was recovered during a study of T cell repertoires in cytomegalovirus infection. About the research overall: Recently identified HLA-C-restricted CMV epitopes were used, and well-studied HLA-B-restricted CMV epitopes were used as well. Signatures in public TCR beta sequences pointed to both CMV infection and matching HLA type. Study-level results: Pooled public TCR beta family frequency picked out CMV carriers with the relevant HLA. In two of eight donors, the top clonotype was HLA-C-restricted CMV-specific.

The germline V gene has CDR1 SGHVS and CDR2 FNYEAQ. The CDR3 contains 13 residues. V lost 5 bases, J lost 11 bases, and 19 bases lay in between. This clonotype was seen a few times. Its antigen remains unknown. TCRdb processed the reads anew with MiXCR; each CDR3 protein has one entry. The sample consists of about 37,000 distinct CDR3 sequences, roughly 49% of them appearing once. The receptor was isolated from a human donor in good health (CMV status not recorded). Some clones in this sample may be carry-over from other donors' samples. The starting material was CD8+ T cells from cultured PBMCs, obtained from culture after CMV antigen stimulation. V gene TRBV7-6 combines with J gene TRBJ2-7, with D possibly matching TRBD1 (6 bases). The CDR3 protein is CASSPENRVAEYF. CDR3 bases: TGTGCCAGCAGCCCAGAGAACAGGGTGGCCGAGTACTTC.